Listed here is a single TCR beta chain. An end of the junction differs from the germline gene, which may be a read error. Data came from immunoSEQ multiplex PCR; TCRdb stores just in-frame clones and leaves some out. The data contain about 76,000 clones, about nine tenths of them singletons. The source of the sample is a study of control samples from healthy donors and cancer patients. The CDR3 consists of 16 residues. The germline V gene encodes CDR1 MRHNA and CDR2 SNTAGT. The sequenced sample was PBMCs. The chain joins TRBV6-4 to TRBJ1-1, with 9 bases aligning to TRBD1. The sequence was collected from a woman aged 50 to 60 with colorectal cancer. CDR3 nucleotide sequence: TGTGCCAGCAGAGCACAGGGGGCCGGTGGAAACACTGAAACTTTCTTT. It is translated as CASRAQGAGGNTETFF.